The 25 T cell receptor beta chains below all came from one sample that was sequenced in a study of T cell responses to AZD1222 COVID-19 vaccine. Sequencing was performed with immunoSEQ multiplex PCR; in TCRdb, only in-frame clones are kept and a portion is missing. The sample has about 70,000 clones, around 89% seen once; the top ten hold around 4.8%. Specimen: peripheral blood, collected 28 days after the second dose of the MenACWY control vaccine. All receptors derive from an adult who received the MenACWY meningococcal vaccine as a control.

This sequence joins TRBV18 and TRBJ2-3, with 9 positions matching TRBD2. The CDR3 consists of 15 residues. Trimming at V came to 3 bases and at J to 5 bases, leaving 6 bases not matched to a gene. CDR1 KGHSH and CDR2 LQKENI come from the germline V gene. The CDR3 DNA is TGTGCCAGCTCACCCAAAAGCGGGAGGAAAGATACGCAGTATTTT. Its protein is CASSPKSGRKDTQYF.

The chain combines TRBV12-3 or TRBV12-4 with TRBJ1-2; 7 bases agree with TRBD1. J gave up 7 bases and V 6 bases, and 8 bases lay outside the gene matches. This CDR3 region has 13 residues. The CDR3 protein is CASRTTGAAGYTF. DNA of the CDR3: TGTGCCAGCAGGACTACAGGGGCGGCTGGCTACACCTTC.

The chain couples TRBV2 to TRBJ1-5, with D tentatively TRBD1 (6 bases). Germline-derived CDR1 and CDR2 are SNHLY and FYNNEI. The V end lost 6 bases, the J end lost 7 bases, and 13 bases lay between the germline ends. The CDR3 has 13 amino acids. CDR3 amino acids: CASSNREEQPQHF. DNA for the CDR3: TGTGCCAGCAGCAACAGGGAGGAACAGCCCCAGCATTTT.

The chain employs TRBV10-1 and TRBJ2-3; tentative D call: TRBD2 (5 bases). The germline V gene has CDR1 WNHNN and CDR2 SYGVQD (reference sequence). The CDR3 spans 13 residues. V gave up 6 bases and J gave up 2 bases, with 9 bases separating them. The CDR3 region is CASSEGNTDTQYF. As DNA, the CDR3 is TGCGCCAGCAGCGAGGGAAACACAGATACGCAGTATTTT.

This clone was seen only once. The chain couples TRBV20-1 to TRBJ2-7; D unresolved. V was trimmed by 4 bases and J by 7 bases, leaving 2 bases between them. The germline CDR1 and CDR2 sequences are DFQATT and SNEGSKA (reference sequence). The CDR3 runs to 8 residues. The CDR3 nucleotides read TGCAGTGCTAAGGAGCAGTACTTC. It codes for CSAKEQYF.

This chain links TRBV25-1 with TRBJ2-7; 7 nucleotides match TRBD2. Germline CDR1 is MGHDK and CDR2 is SYGVNS. The CDR3 loop spans 14 amino acids. V was pared by 1 base and J by 3 bases, with 3 bases of the junction left unmatched. The chain's CDR3 is CASSELGGYYEQYF. The CDR3 region has the DNA TGTGCCAGCAGTGAATTGGGGGGGTACTACGAGCAGTACTTC.

This clone has more than one count but fewer than ten. The CDR3 bases are TGTGCCAGCAGTTCGTACTCGACAGTCTATCAGCCCCAGCATTTT. This sequence encodes CASSSYSTVYQPQHF. The genes are TRBV6-2 or TRBV6-3 and TRBJ1-5; D may be TRBD1 (5 bases). Germline CDR1 and CDR2: MNHEY and SVGEGT. The CDR3 covers 15 residues. Trimming took 4 bases from V and 5 from J, leaving 15 bases between them.

The chain recombines TRBV19 with TRBJ2-7; TRBD1 might be the D (5 bases). CDR3 length equals 13 residues. V was pared by 8 bases and J by 6 bases, with 17 bases between. CDR1 and CDR2 (germline): LNHDA, SQIVND (reference sequence). This chain's CDR3 is CASSRTYGSEQYF. Here the CDR3 DNA reads TGTGCCAGTTCTAGGACATACGGTTCCGAGCAGTACTTC.

The V and J genes are TRBV6-5 and TRBJ1-3; 7 bases fit TRBD1. This CDR3 is 14 amino acids long. CDR1 and CDR2 from the germline V gene are MNHEY and SVGAGI. The trim removed 2 bases at V and 8 bases at J, leaving 6 bases unmatched. CDR3 DNA sequence: TGTGCCAGCAGTTACACAGGGGCGGCTTACACCATATATTTT. This encodes CASSYTGAAYTIYF.

The chain recombines TRBV19 with TRBJ2-3, with 11 bases fitting TRBD1. V lost 5 bases to trimming and J lost 2 bases; unmatched junction nucleotides: 6. The CDR3 spans 16 residues. Germline V gene lookup returns CDR1 LNHDA and CDR2 SQIVND (reference sequence). The CDR3 loop reads CASSPGTGGFTDTQYF. The CDR3 DNA reads as TGTGCCAGTAGTCCTGGGACAGGGGGGTTCACAGATACGCAGTATTTT.

The chain couples TRBV30 to TRBJ1-5; perhaps TRBD1 as D (6 bases). This CDR3 comprises 12 residues. Germline V gives CDR1 GTSNPN, CDR2 SVGIG (reference sequence). The V end was cut by 2 bases, the J end by 14 bases, with 16 bases between. The CDR3 loop reads CAWSLSGTSKHF. The CDR3 DNA sequence: TGTGCCTGGAGTCTCTCCGGGACATCCAAGCATTTT.

V is TRBV13 and J is TRBJ2-7; 7 nucleotides agree with TRBD1. The V segment lost 4 bases and the J segment 2 bases; nucleotides outside the gene matches: 8. CDR1 PRHDT and CDR2 FYEKMQ come from the germline V gene (reference sequence). This CDR3 is 15 amino acids long. CDR3 region: CASSSQGVPTYEQYF. As DNA, the CDR3 is TGTGCCAGCAGCTCGCAGGGGGTACCCACCTACGAGCAGTACTTC.

The rearrangement links TRBV5-1 to TRBJ2-7, with D unresolved. The CDR3 has 15 residues. V dropped 0 bases and J dropped 3 bases, with 13 bases sitting between them. Germline V gene lookup returns CDR1 SGHRS and CDR2 YFSETQ. The CDR3: CASSLDSPPGYEQYF. The CDR3 DNA sequence: TGCGCCAGCAGCTTGGATAGCCCCCCGGGCTACGAGCAGTACTTC. The full variable domain, rest sourced from reference TRBV5-1 and TRBJ2-7, is KAGVTQTPRYLIKTRGQQVTLSCSPISGHRSVSWYQQTPGQGLQFLFEYFSETQRNKGNFPGRFSGRQFSNSRSEMNVSTLELGDSALYLCASSLDSPPGYEQYFGPGTRLTVT.

This chain connects TRBV19 to TRBJ1-5, with 8 nucleotides matching TRBD1. The junction had 6 bases not matched to a gene; V was cut back by 3 bases and J by 5 bases. Germline lookup yields CDR1 LNHDA and CDR2 SQIVND (reference sequence). The CDR3 is 15 residues long. CDR3 coding DNA: TGTGCCAGTAGTATTCTTCACAGGGGGGATCAGCCCCAGCATTTT. Protein sequence: CASSILHRGDQPQHF. The full variable domain, its missing parts supplied by reference TRBV19 and TRBJ1-5, is DGGITQSPKYLFRKEGQNVTLSCEQNLNHDAMYWYRQDPGQGLRLIYYSQIVNDFQKGDIAEGYSVSREKKESFPLTVTSAQKNPTAFYLCASSILHRGDQPQHFGDGTRLSIL.

The J gene is TRBJ2-3, the V gene TRBV7-3; 9 nucleotides match TRBD2. This CDR3 is built from 17 residues. The germline gives CDR1 SGHTA, CDR2 FQGTGA. V dropped 5 bases and J dropped 2; count of bases not matched to a gene: 11. The CDR3: CASSLISGGTHTDTQYF. The CDR3 DNA reads as TGTGCCAGCAGCCTAATCAGCGGGGGGACACACACAGATACGCAGTATTTT.

The chain is built from TRBV5-6 and TRBJ2-1; TRBD2 aligns across 9 bases. Germline V gene lookup returns CDR1 SGHDT and CDR2 YYEEEE. This CDR3 has 16 amino acids. V trimming: 3 bases; J trimming: 7 bases; junction bases outside the gene matches: 11. The CDR3 DNA sequence: TGTGCCAGCAGCTGGGCCGTAGCGGGAGTCGCGAATGAGCAGTTCTTC. Protein: CASSWAVAGVANEQFF.

The chain couples TRBV2 to TRBJ2-7; a weak D match, TRBD2 (5 bases). V lost 0 bases, J lost 3 bases, and 6 bases lay in between. There are 13 residues in the CDR3. Germline loops: CDR1 SNHLY, CDR2 FYNNEI. The CDR3 region has the DNA TGTGCCAGCAGTGAAGCGAGGGACTACGAGCAGTACTTC. The encoded protein is CASSEARDYEQYF. The complete variable domain, with remaining parts taken from reference TRBV2 and TRBJ2-7, reads EPEVTQTPSHQVTQMGQEVILRCVPISNHLYFYWYRQILGQKVEFLVSFYNNEISEKSEIFDDQFSVERPDGSNFTLKIRSTKLEDSAMYFCASSEARDYEQYFGPGTRLTVT.

The chain combines TRBV6-5 with TRBJ2-3, with 9 nucleotides matching TRBD2. V was clipped by 6 bases and J by 1 base; unmatched bases: 2. This CDR3 contains 14 residues. Germline CDR1 reads MNHEY; CDR2 reads SVGAGI. The CDR3 spells CASSVAGGTDTQYF. CDR3 nucleotide sequence: TGTGCCAGCAGCGTAGCGGGAGGCACAGATACGCAGTATTTT.

The J gene is TRBJ1-1, the V gene TRBV4-3; D is ambiguous. Trimming stripped 0 bases from V and 0 bases from J, with 11 bases between. Germline V gene lookup returns CDR1 LGHNA and CDR2 YSLEER. The CDR3 consists of 16 residues. CDR3 bases: TGCGCCAGCAGCCAAGATCTAGGTAACCTGAACACTGAAGCTTTCTTT. Protein product: CASSQDLGNLNTEAFF.

This chain uses TRBV6-5 with TRBJ2-7; D is possibly TRBD2 (6 bases). V gave up 6 bases and J gave up 2 bases, with 8 bases separating them. The CDR3 is made up of 12 amino acids. From germline, CDR1 is MNHEY and CDR2 SVGAGI. CDR3 protein: CASRGGTYEQYF. The DNA for the CDR3 is TGTGCCAGCAGGGGGGGAACCTACGAGCAGTACTTC.

The chain employs TRBV4-2 and TRBJ2-5; TRBD2 matches at 8 bases. Trimming cost V 1 base and J 1 base; bases outside gene matches: 8. CDR1 LGHNA and CDR2 YNFKEQ come from the germline V gene. The CDR3 has 17 amino acids. The CDR3 protein is CASSQVLAGGSQETQYF. The DNA for the CDR3 is TGTGCCAGCAGCCAAGTCTTGGCGGGGGGTTCCCAAGAGACCCAGTACTTC.

The V and J genes are TRBV7-8 and TRBJ2-5; D not certain. V was shortened by 1 base and J by 0 bases, with 6 bases between the two germline ends. CDR3 length: 14 residues. CDR1 SGHVS and CDR2 FQNEAQ come from the germline V gene. The CDR3 region is CASSLGLYQETQYF. CDR3 nucleotide sequence: TGTGCCAGCAGCTTAGGTCTGTACCAAGAGACCCAGTACTTC.

The chain employs TRBV7-8 and TRBJ2-7; the D gene is possibly TRBD1 (6 bases). The germline CDR1 and CDR2 sequences are SGHVS and FQNEAQ. The length of the CDR3 is 16 residues. Between the trimmed V and J ends, which lost 5 bases and 5 bases, there was a span of 22 bases. In DNA form, the CDR3 reads TGTGCCAGCAGCCCCTTTTCGGGCAGGGGCCACCACGAGCAGTACTTC. The encoded protein is CASSPFSGRGHHEQYF.

The chain joins TRBV5-1 to TRBJ2-6; D gene unclear. CDR3 length equals 17 residues. The ends were cut back, 0 bases at V and 0 bases at J, with 10 bases in the middle. In germline, CDR1 is SGHRS, CDR2 YFSETQ. The CDR3 nucleotides read TGCGCCAGCAGCTTGGGCAGTGGGCTCTCTGGGGCCAACGTCCTGACTTTC. Its translation is CASSLGSGLSGANVLTF.

DNA of the CDR3: TGTGCCAGCAGTTCCACAGGGAGCTATGGCTACACCTTC. Protein sequence: CASSSTGSYGYTF. This chain connects TRBV28 to TRBJ1-2; D perhaps matches TRBD1 (6 bases). V lost 4 bases and J 4 bases, leaving 10 bases between the germline ends. Germline CDR1 MDHEN, CDR2 SYDVKM. CDR3 length: 13 amino acids.